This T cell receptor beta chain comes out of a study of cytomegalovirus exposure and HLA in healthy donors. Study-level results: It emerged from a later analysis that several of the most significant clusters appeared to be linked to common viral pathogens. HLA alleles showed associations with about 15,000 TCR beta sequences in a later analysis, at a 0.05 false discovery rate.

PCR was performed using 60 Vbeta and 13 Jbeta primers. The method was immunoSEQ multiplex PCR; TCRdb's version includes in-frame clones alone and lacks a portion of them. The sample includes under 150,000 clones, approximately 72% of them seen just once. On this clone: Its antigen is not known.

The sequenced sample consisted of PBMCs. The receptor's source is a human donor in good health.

This CDR3 is CASSQSLAGVADTQYF. CDR3 coding DNA: TGCGCCAGCAGCCAGTCCTTAGCGGGAGTTGCAGATACGCAGTATTTT. The rearrangement uses TRBV4-1 and TRBJ2-3, with 9 bases identical to TRBD2. The germline V gene has CDR1 MGHRA and CDR2 YSYEKL. Trimming took 3 bases from V and 4 from J; bases not matched to a gene: 8. This CDR3 has 16 amino acids.